This TCR delta chain emerged from a study of Vδ1+ human thymocytes. In its sample, this clone was seen a few times. Antigen unknown. Overall study results and limits: Highly polyclonal TRG and TRD repertoires with Gaussian CDR3 length distributions appeared in thymus.

The template was reverse-transcribed extracted RNA. The CDR3 regions were amplified by multiplex PCR from V-gene primers to a constant-region primer. TCRdb fed the multiplex PCR reads to CATT. The table records about 58,000 delta-chain clones, roughly 15% of them present only once. Germline loops: CDR1 TSWWSYY, CDR2 QGS. The V gene lost 6 bases and the J gene lost 0 bases, with 17 bases spanning the gap. The CDR3 runs to 16 residues. The sample was Vdelta1+ gamma-delta thymocytes from the thymus. The subset here: FACS-sorted CD3+ TCRalphabeta- TCRVdelta1+ TCRVdelta2- thymocytes. The sequence came from a girl in the first two years of life who had congenital heart surgery. The chain employs TRDV1 and TRDJ1, with D uncertain. CDR3 in amino acids: CALGPGMSAYTDKLIF. The CDR3 DNA reads as TGTGCTCTTGGACCGGGCATGAGTGCGTACACCGATAAACTCATCTTT.